The rows below give T cell receptor beta chains drawn from one sample of a study of blood T cell repertoires in COVID-19. Produced via immunoSEQ multiplex PCR; TCRdb's table is partial and in-frame only. This sample has 120,000 or so clones, with about 90% found just once. Sequenced sample: peripheral blood. The source of these receptors is an older woman with acute or convalescent COVID-19. Both conserved end residues are part of each CDR3. D genes are given only for firm matches. Expanded clones are given a class, and other clones once, few, many or no size at all.

d_gene: -
v_gene: TRBV19
len: 14
abundance: once
j_gene: TRBJ1-2
CDR3nt: TGTGCCAGTAGCCAATTCTCGGGGGGTAGTGGCTACACCTTC
CDR3aa: CASSQFSGGSGYTF

d_gene: -
v_gene: TRBV7-3
len: 13
abundance: few
j_gene: TRBJ1-1
CDR3nt: TGTGCCAGCAGCTCAGGGAGGGGGACTGAAGCTTTCTTT
CDR3aa: CASSSGRGTEAFF

d_gene: -
v_gene: TRBV28
len: 15
abundance: once
j_gene: TRBJ1-2
CDR3nt: TGTGCCAGCAGTCCCGGACACGGACAGAAAAATGGCTACACCTTC
CDR3aa: CASSPGHGQKNGYTF

d_gene: TRBD1
v_gene: TRBV5-6
len: 17
abundance: -
j_gene: TRBJ2-3
CDR3nt: TGTGCCAGCAGCTATAAAACCGGGACAGGGGTGACAGATACGCAGTATTTT
CDR3aa: CASSYKTGTGVTDTQYF

d_gene: -
v_gene: TRBV27
len: 16
abundance: -
j_gene: TRBJ2-5
CDR3nt: TGTGCCAGCAGTTATCTGGGAAGGCGGGCGGGAGAGACCCAGTACTTC
CDR3aa: CASSYLGRRAGETQYF

d_gene: -
v_gene: TRBV5-5
len: 15
abundance: -
j_gene: TRBJ1-5
CDR3nt: TGTGCCAGCAGCTTCTACACAGGACGCAATCAGCCCCAGCATTTT
CDR3aa: CASSFYTGRNQPQHF

d_gene: TRBD1
v_gene: TRBV19
len: 16
abundance: once
j_gene: TRBJ2-1
CDR3nt: TGTGCCAGTAGTTCGCTGGGGGGACAGGCCTACAATGAGCAGTTCTTC
CDR3aa: CASSSLGGQAYNEQFF

d_gene: -
v_gene: TRBV24-1
len: 15
abundance: -
j_gene: TRBJ1-2
CDR3nt: TGTGCCACCAGTGATTCGTCGGGAGGCATCTATGGCTACACCTTC
CDR3aa: CATSDSSGGIYGYTF

d_gene: TRBD1
v_gene: TRBV19
len: 17
abundance: -
j_gene: TRBJ1-5
CDR3nt: TGTGCCAGTAGTATTCCCCGGGACAGGTATAGCAATCAGCCCCAGCATTTT
CDR3aa: CASSIPRDRYSNQPQHF

d_gene: -
v_gene: TRBV4-2
len: 18
abundance: -
j_gene: TRBJ2-1
CDR3nt: TGTGCCAGCAGCCAAGTAGGAGGGGCTGAATATCGGGACAATGAGCAGTTCTTC
CDR3aa: CASSQVGGAEYRDNEQFF

d_gene: TRBD2
v_gene: TRBV15
len: 15
abundance: -
j_gene: TRBJ2-1
CDR3nt: TGTGCCACCAGCCTTCTGGCGGGGGGGAGCAATGAGCAGTTCTTC
CDR3aa: CATSLLAGGSNEQFF

d_gene: TRBD1
v_gene: TRBV5-1
len: 14
abundance: -
j_gene: TRBJ1-2
CDR3nt: TGCGCCAGCAGCACGACAGGGGATGGCTATGGCTACACCTTC
CDR3aa: CASSTTGDGYGYTF

d_gene: -
v_gene: TRBV7-2
len: 14
abundance: once
j_gene: TRBJ1-4
CDR3nt: TGTGCCAGCAGCCCTCTGGGGGCGGATGAAAAACTGTTTTTT
CDR3aa: CASSPLGADEKLFF

d_gene: -
v_gene: TRBV28
len: 15
abundance: -
j_gene: TRBJ1-1
CDR3nt: TGTGCCAGCATCCGGTCCATCACGGGATGGACTGAAGCTTTCTTT
CDR3aa: CASIRSITGWTEAFF